Listed here is a single T cell receptor beta chain. These data originate in a study of control samples from healthy donors and cancer patients. Profiled with immunoSEQ multiplex PCR; TCRdb holds only in-frame clones, not every one. The data contain roughly 180,000 clones, 90% to 95% of them seen just once; the ten biggest clones take up approximately 4%. The length of the CDR3 is 13 residues. Germline CDR1 reads SGHNT; CDR2 reads YENEEA. Trimming left V 2 bases short and J 5 bases short, with 9 bases between. Sequenced: blood. The chain uses TRBV11-3 and TRBJ2-5; D gene uncertain. The sequence was collected from a woman aged 55-75 years in good health. The CDR3 DNA reads as TGTGCCAGCAGCTTATTACCTCCGGAGACCCAGTACTTC. This translates into CASSLLPPETQYF.